The rows below give T cell receptor beta chains drawn from one sample of a study of OX40 agonist ivuxolimab in advanced cancers. The table came from immunoSEQ multiplex PCR; TCRdb's copy has only in-frame clones and leaves some out. The sample carries about 68,000 clones, over 80% recorded once. This sample comprised CD4+ or CD8+ T cells sorted from blood, obtained in a trial of the OX40 agonist ivuxolimab. Every receptor here comes from an adult with an advanced solid tumor such as melanoma, head and neck, liver or kidney cancer. The CDR3 runs from the conserved cysteine through the conserved F or W. Each record gives: J gene, clone size, D gene, V gene, CDR3 protein, CDR3 DNA. D genes are given only for firm matches. Clone sizes are given selectively: once, few, many, or a class where the clone is expanded.

J gene: TRBJ2-1
clone size: -
D gene: TRBD1
V gene: TRBV19
CDR3 protein: CASSSPQGVRQFF
CDR3 DNA: TGTGCCAGTAGTAGCCCACAGGGGGTAAGGCAGTTCTTC

J gene: TRBJ1-2
clone size: -
D gene: -
V gene: TRBV19
CDR3 protein: CASSTSRISYGYTF
CDR3 DNA: TGTGCCAGTAGTACGTCCAGGATTTCCTATGGCTACACCTTC

J gene: TRBJ2-5
clone size: -
D gene: -
V gene: TRBV2
CDR3 protein: CASSEGGRGYQETQYF
CDR3 DNA: TGTGCCAGCAGTGAAGGGGGGCGAGGGTACCAAGAGACCCAGTACTTC

J gene: TRBJ2-1
clone size: -
D gene: -
V gene: TRBV7-2
CDR3 protein: CASSRGGWGGPPYNEQFF
CDR3 DNA: TGTGCCAGCAGCAGAGGTGGATGGGGGGGCCCTCCTTACAATGAGCAGTTCTTC

J gene: TRBJ1-5
clone size: -
D gene: -
V gene: TRBV2
CDR3 protein: CASSLESWSNQPQHF
CDR3 DNA: TGTGCCAGCAGTTTGGAAAGTTGGAGCAATCAGCCCCAGCATTTT

J gene: TRBJ2-7
clone size: -
D gene: TRBD2
V gene: TRBV4-1
CDR3 protein: CASSQDQASGIVYEQYF
CDR3 DNA: TGCGCCAGCAGCCAAGATCAGGCTAGCGGGATAGTCTACGAGCAGTACTTC

J gene: TRBJ1-5
clone size: -
D gene: -
V gene: TRBV19
CDR3 protein: CASTRATPTFSNQPQHF
CDR3 DNA: TGTGCCAGTACGAGGGCCACCCCCACGTTTAGCAATCAGCCCCAGCATTTT

J gene: TRBJ2-4
clone size: -
D gene: -
V gene: TRBV19
CDR3 protein: CASSMWQAKNIQYF
CDR3 DNA: TGTGCCAGTAGTATGTGGCAAGCCAAAAACATTCAGTACTTC

J gene: TRBJ1-1
clone size: -
D gene: TRBD1
V gene: TRBV28
CDR3 protein: CASRAGDRGSGTEAFF
CDR3 DNA: TGTGCCAGCAGAGCCGGGGACAGGGGTTCGGGCACTGAAGCTTTCTTT

J gene: TRBJ1-2
clone size: once
D gene: -
V gene: TRBV7-2
CDR3 protein: CASSLGPGGYTF
CDR3 DNA: TGTGCCAGCAGCTTGGGGCCAGGAGGCTACACCTTC

J gene: TRBJ1-1
clone size: -
D gene: -
V gene: TRBV9
CDR3 protein: CASSVYGGTEAFF
CDR3 DNA: TGTGCCAGCAGCGTATACGGAGGCACTGAAGCTTTCTTT

J gene: TRBJ2-5
clone size: -
D gene: -
V gene: TRBV6-5
CDR3 protein: CASSSPRVAETQYF
CDR3 DNA: TGTGCCAGCAGTTCCCCGCGGGTGGCTGAGACCCAGTACTTC

J gene: TRBJ2-1
clone size: -
D gene: TRBD2
V gene: TRBV5-1
CDR3 protein: CASSAGTSGSIEQFF
CDR3 DNA: TGCGCCAGCAGCGCCGGGACTAGCGGGAGTATTGAGCAGTTCTTC

J gene: TRBJ2-3
clone size: -
D gene: -
V gene: TRBV5-3
CDR3 protein: CARRNLTQVGFTDTQYF
CDR3 DNA: TGTGCCAGAAGAAACCTCACTCAAGTGGGATTCACAGATACGCAGTATTTT

J gene: TRBJ1-1
clone size: -
D gene: -
V gene: TRBV7-9
CDR3 protein: CASSLAEDTEAFF
CDR3 DNA: TGTGCCAGCAGCTTAGCAGAAGACACTGAAGCTTTCTTT